This passage covers 32 T cell receptor beta chains from one sample sequenced in a study of T cells in Graves' hyperthyroidism and ophthalmopathy. RNA transcripts served as the template for amplifying TCR beta CDR3 regions. Researchers ran a first-round RT-PCR on the TCR CDR3 using the HTBI primer set. TCRdb reprocessed the multiplex PCR reads via MiXCR and lists one record per CDR3 protein. The sample carries some 650,000 distinct CDR3 sequences, more than 15% recorded once. Sequences were obtained from blood. The receptors were sampled from a woman in her forties with Graves' ophthalmopathy.

This clonotype was seen only a few times. The chain employs TRBV6-1 and TRBJ1-6, with 8 bases identical to TRBD1. The CDR3 totals 14 residues. V dropped 7 bases and J dropped 9; count of bases not matched to a gene: 8. Germline CDR1 is MNHNS and CDR2 is SASEGT. This CDR3 is CASNYDRGGSPLHF. The CDR3 nucleotides are TGTGCCAGCAACTACGACAGGGGCGGTTCACCCCTCCACTTT.

With regard to this clonotype: Given a much more abundant clone one base away, this may be a read error. The CDR3 does not close with the conserved phenylalanine or tryptophan, likely indicating a read error. The J gene is TRBJ1-5, the V gene TRBV6-1, with D unresolved. Germline loops: CDR1 MNHNS, CDR2 SASEGT. CDR3 size: 15 residues. Trimming removed 1 base from V and 2 bases from J, with 9 bases in between. The CDR3 nucleotides read TGTGCCAGCAGTGAAGAAGGGCGAGGCAATCAGCCCCAGCATTCT. It specifies CASSEEGRGNQPQHS.

This clonotype was seen ten or more times. This chain links TRBV27 with TRBJ2-1, with no clear D. Germline V gene lookup returns CDR1 MNHEY and CDR2 SMNVEV (reference sequence). V was clipped by 3 bases and J by 0 bases, with 9 bases between them. The CDR3 covers 15 residues. CDR3 bases: TGTGCCAGCAGTTTGTGGGGAAGCTCCTACAATGAGCAGTTCTTC. Its translation: CASSLWGSSYNEQFF.

This clonotype was detected only a few times. The J gene is TRBJ1-1, the V gene TRBV20-1, with D hard to call. The CDR3 is 13 amino acids. V lost 3 bases and J lost 0, with 8 bases in between. Germline loops: CDR1 DFQATT, CDR2 SNEGSKA (reference sequence). The CDR3 loop reads CSARGGLNTEAFF. The CDR3 DNA follows: TGCAGTGCTAGGGGAGGACTGAACACTGAAGCTTTCTTT.

The chain employs TRBV20-1 and TRBJ2-7; D is possibly TRBD1 (5 bases). The length of the CDR3 is 13 residues. Germline V CDR1 and CDR2: DFQATT, SNEGSKA (reference sequence). Trimming shortened V by 5 bases and J by 0 bases, and 11 bases separated the two germline ends. The CDR3 region is CSAPDIYSYEQYF. In nucleotides, the CDR3 is TGCAGTGCTCCGGACATCTACTCCTACGAGCAGTACTTC.

This clonotype was seen ten or more times. This sequence joins TRBV24-1 and TRBJ2-1; TRBD2 is a possible D gene (6 bases). The germline V and J ends were trimmed by 1 base and 8 bases, with 14 bases remaining between them. The CDR3 totals 15 residues. The germline V gene encodes CDR1 KGHDR and CDR2 SFDVKD. The CDR3 DNA follows: TGTGCCACCAGTGATTTCTTAGGAGGGAACGATGAGCAGTTCTTC. Encoded protein: CATSDFLGGNDEQFF.

Ten or more counts support this clonotype. The chain carries TRBV18 and TRBJ1-2; 7 nucleotides agree with TRBD1. CDR3 size: 14 residues. The J segment lost 2 bases and the V segment lost 3 bases, leaving 3 bases of the junction unmatched. Germline CDR1 and CDR2: KGHSH and LQKENI. DNA of the CDR3: TGTGCCAGCTCACCCCGGACAGGAAACTATGGCTACACCTTC. As protein: CASSPRTGNYGYTF.

Details on this clonotype: The CDR3 does not end in the conserved phenylalanine or tryptophan, so this is likely a read error. The V and J genes are TRBV5-1 and TRBJ2-5; a possible D gene is TRBD2 (5 bases). This CDR3 has 14 amino acids. CDR1 and CDR2 (germline): SGHRS, YFSETQ. Trimming cost V 0 bases and J 5 bases, with 11 bases left between them. The CDR3 nucleotides read TGCGCCAGCAGCTTGGCGGCTAGCTTCGAGACCCAGTACCTC. It encodes CASSLAASFETQYL.

J is TRBJ1-4 and V is TRBV7-9; tentative D call: TRBD1 (5 bases). Between the trimmed V and J ends, which lost 2 bases and 1 base, there was a span of 11 bases. This CDR3 spans 16 amino acids. Looked up from germline, CDR1 is SEHNR and CDR2 is FQNEAQ (reference sequence). CDR3 sequence (DNA): TGTGCCAGCAGCTTATGGAGGGGCCTAACTAATGAAAAACTGTTTTTT. This encodes CASSLWRGLTNEKLFF.

In its sample, this clonotype was seen once. The V gene is TRBV7-9, the J gene TRBJ1-1; D might be TRBD1 (5 bases). CDR1 is SEHNR and CDR2 is FQNEAQ in the germline V gene (reference sequence). Trimming cost V 0 bases and J 0 bases, with 26 bases left between them. CDR3 length: 21 residues. The CDR3 protein is CASSLARGEGMEPRMNTEAFF. As DNA, the CDR3 is TGTGCCAGCAGCTTAGCGCGGGGGGAGGGAATGGAGCCCCGCATGAACACTGAAGCTTTCTTT.

This clonotype was counted at least ten times. The rearrangement joins TRBV12-3 or TRBV12-4 to TRBJ2-2; D not resolved. With 4 bases removed from V and 0 bases from J, the gap between germline ends came to 12 bases. The CDR3 is 16 amino acids. CDR3 in DNA: TGTGCCAGCAGTTCTAGATCTAGTCCGAACACCGGGGAGCTGTTTTTT. This codes for CASSSRSSPNTGELFF.

At least ten counts were recorded for this clonotype. The chain has TRBV28 and TRBJ2-1, with D possibly TRBD1 on 6 matching bases. This CDR3 spans 15 amino acids. V dropped 7 bases and J dropped 0 bases, with 13 bases sitting between them. Germline assignment: CDR1 MDHEN and CDR2 SYDVKM. The CDR3 DNA reads TGTGCCAGCACCAGGGGCAGGGGCTCCTACAATGAGCAGTTCTTC. It encodes CASTRGRGSYNEQFF.

This clonotype was counted many times. This rearrangement joins TRBV6-1 to TRBJ2-1; D gene unclear. CDR3 length: 13 residues. V dropped 6 bases and J dropped 2 bases, with 8 bases sitting between them. The germline CDR1 and CDR2 sequences are MNHNS and SASEGT. DNA for the CDR3: TGTGCCAGCAGCAGTCATCCCTACAATGAGCAGTTCTTC. It is translated as CASSSHPYNEQFF.

This clonotype was counted at least ten times. This chain uses TRBV30 with TRBJ1-2, with 10 bases fitting TRBD1. Looked up from germline, CDR1 is GTSNPN and CDR2 is SVGIG (reference sequence). Trimming at V came to 2 bases and at J to 8 bases, leaving 8 bases not matched to a gene. The CDR3 loop spans 14 amino acids. CDR3 DNA sequence: TGTGCCTGGAGTAACCGGGACAGGGGTTACGGCTACACCTTC. It yields the protein CAWSNRDRGYGYTF.

The chain carries TRBV12-3 or TRBV12-4 and TRBJ1-5, with TRBD1 matching 10 bases. The CDR3 extends over 15 amino acids. Losses at the gene ends were 8 bases for V and 6 bases for J; bases not matched to a gene: 10. This chain's CDR3 is CASDRTGQGIQPQHF. CDR3 sequence (DNA): TGTGCCAGCGATCGGACGGGACAGGGGATTCAGCCCCAGCATTTT.

This chain joins TRBV2 and TRBJ1-4; D is perhaps TRBD1 (6 bases). Per germline, CDR1 SNHLY and CDR2 FYNNEI. This CDR3 has 14 amino acids. The germline V and J ends were trimmed by 6 bases and 7 bases, with 15 bases remaining between them. CDR3 sequence: CASRDWGAGEKLFF. The CDR3 nucleotides read TGTGCCAGCAGGGACTGGGGGGCTGGTGAAAAACTGTTTTTT. Combining the CDR3 with reference TRBV2 and TRBJ1-4 gives the whole variable domain EPEVTQTPSHQVTQMGQEVILRCVPISNHLYFYWYRQILGQKVEFLVSFYNNEISEKSEIFDDQFSVERPDGSNFTLKIRSTKLEDSAMYFCASRDWGAGEKLFFGSGTQLSVL.

The V gene is TRBV28, the J gene TRBJ2-2; D gene ambiguous. Germline CDR1 and CDR2: MDHEN and SYDVKM. V lost 6 bases and J 2 bases, leaving 7 bases between the germline ends. The CDR3 runs 13 residues. CDR3 amino acids: CASRQYNTGELFF. The CDR3 DNA sequence: TGTGCCAGCAGACAGTACAACACCGGGGAGCTGTTTTTT.

This clonotype was found a few times. V is TRBV5-1 and J is TRBJ1-2; D remains unclear. This CDR3 spans 13 amino acids. V lost 1 base and J 4 bases, leaving 8 bases between the germline ends. The germline V gene encodes CDR1 SGHRS and CDR2 YFSETQ. CDR3 coding DNA: TGCGCCAGCAGCTTGTGGGTAGCCTATGGCTACACCTTC. It translates to CASSLWVAYGYTF. The variable domain in full, completed from reference TRBV5-1 and TRBJ1-2, reads KAGVTQTPRYLIKTRGQQVTLSCSPISGHRSVSWYQQTPGQGLQFLFEYFSETQRNKGNFPGRFSGRQFSNSRSEMNVSTLELGDSALYLCASSLWVAYGYTFGSGTRLTVV.

This sequence joins TRBV11-2 and TRBJ2-2, with 10 bases matching TRBD2. CDR1 and CDR2 (germline): SGHAT, FQNNGV. Trimming cost V 3 bases and J 7 bases; bases outside gene matches: 8. The CDR3 consists of 16 residues. CDR3 protein: CASSFQAGGPIGELFF. CDR3 DNA: TGTGCCAGCAGCTTCCAAGCGGGAGGGCCTATCGGGGAGCTGTTTTTT.

This sequence joins TRBV27 and TRBJ2-5; 8 bases are a match to TRBD1. With 5 bases clipped from V and 5 bases from J, the junction kept 22 bases outside the gene matches. Germline V gives CDR1 MNHEY, CDR2 SMNVEV (reference sequence). The CDR3 runs 19 residues. The CDR3 DNA sequence: TGTGCCAGCAGTGAAGCTGACAGGGGTAAGACCGCCGCCCTGGAGACCCAGTACTTC. Its protein is CASSEADRGKTAALETQYF.

In this sample, this clonotype turned up many times. Here the CDR3 reads CAWSRGERQPQHF. The CDR3 nucleotides read TGTGCCTGGAGTAGGGGGGAGCGTCAGCCCCAGCATTTT. The V and J genes are TRBV30 and TRBJ1-5, with D perhaps matching TRBD1 (6 bases). This CDR3 comprises 13 residues. The germline V gene encodes CDR1 GTSNPN and CDR2 SVGIG (reference sequence). V was shortened by 2 bases and J by 6 bases, with 11 bases between the two germline ends.

The chain has TRBV6-1 and TRBJ2-7; D tentatively reads TRBD1 or TRBD2 (5 bases each). The CDR3 consists of 15 residues. Trimming cost V 5 bases and J 6 bases, with 20 bases left between them. The germline V gene encodes CDR1 MNHNS and CDR2 SASEGT. The CDR3: CASSNRDVGDGEQYF. CDR3 nucleotides: TGTGCCAGCAGTAACCGGGACGTAGGGGATGGCGAGCAGTACTTC.

This rearrangement joins TRBV2 to TRBJ2-3, with TRBD2 matching 8 bases. The CDR3 sequence is 14 residues long. The J segment lost 5 bases and the V segment lost 7 bases, leaving 8 bases of the junction unmatched. Germline CDR1 reads SNHLY; CDR2 reads FYNNEI. CDR3 region: CASTTSGGGDTQYF. In DNA, the CDR3 is TGTGCCAGCACCACCAGCGGGGGCGGAGATACGCAGTATTTT. Combining the CDR3 with reference TRBV2 and TRBJ2-3 gives the whole variable domain EPEVTQTPSHQVTQMGQEVILRCVPISNHLYFYWYRQILGQKVEFLVSFYNNEISEKSEIFDDQFSVERPDGSNFTLKIRSTKLEDSAMYFCASTTSGGGDTQYFGPGTRLTVL.

This chain uses TRBV28 with TRBJ2-1; the D is unclear. In germline, CDR1 is MDHEN, CDR2 SYDVKM. The CDR3 is 16 amino acids. V was trimmed by 4 bases and J by 0 bases, leaving 13 bases between them. The CDR3 coding sequence is TGTGCCAGCAGTTCGTTAGTCCGAAGCTCCTACAATGAGCAGTTCTTC. Translation: CASSSLVRSSYNEQFF.

This clonotype was found a few times. In DNA, the CDR3 is TGCGCCAGCAGACAGGATCCAAACACCGGGGAGCTGTTTTTT. Residues: CASRQDPNTGELFF. The rearrangement uses TRBV5-1 and TRBJ2-2, with D possibly being TRBD1 (5 bases). Germline V gene sequence: CDR1 SGHRS, CDR2 YFSETQ. The CDR3 extends over 14 amino acids. Deletions cut 5 bases from V and 2 bases from J, with 10 bases between.

This clonotype was observed at least ten times. The CDR3 region is CASSQRGQGKFYEQYF. The CDR3 DNA is TGTGCCAGCAGTCAAAGGGGCCAGGGGAAGTTCTACGAGCAGTACTTC. The V gene is TRBV6-8, the J gene TRBJ2-7, with a weak D call TRBD1 (6 bases). The CDR3 is 16 residues long. Trimming stripped 5 bases from V and 3 bases from J, with 20 bases between. CDR1 MNHGY and CDR2 SAAAGT come from the germline V gene.

Ten or more counts support this clonotype. The V gene is TRBV5-1, the J gene TRBJ2-1, with 10 bases fitting TRBD1. J gave up 6 bases and V 1 base, and 7 bases lay outside the gene matches. CDR1 is SGHRS, CDR2 YFSETQ, per germline. This CDR3 contains 16 residues. CDR3 in DNA: TGCGCCAGCAGCTTGACCCCCGGGACAGGGGCCAATGAGCAGTTCTTC. This sequence encodes CASSLTPGTGANEQFF. Filled out from reference TRBV5-1 and TRBJ2-1, the complete variable domain reads KAGVTQTPRYLIKTRGQQVTLSCSPISGHRSVSWYQQTPGQGLQFLFEYFSETQRNKGNFPGRFSGRQFSNSRSEMNVSTLELGDSALYLCASSLTPGTGANEQFFGPGTRLTVL.

This clonotype was detected many times. The chain carries TRBV20-1 and TRBJ2-3, with TRBD2 matching over 9 bases. This CDR3 has 19 residues. V shed 5 bases, J shed 0 bases, and the junction held 18 bases outside the gene matches. Per germline, CDR1 DFQATT and CDR2 SNEGSKA (reference sequence). CDR3 protein: CSAGGLAGLLGSSTDTQYF. The CDR3 DNA reads as TGCAGTGCTGGTGGCCTAGCGGGGTTGCTAGGATCTAGCACAGATACGCAGTATTTT.

This chain uses TRBV6-2 or TRBV6-3 with TRBJ2-3, with 13 bases lining up with TRBD2. The CDR3 is 14 amino acids. Germline V lookup: CDR1 MNHEY, CDR2 SVGEGT. The trim removed 5 bases at V and 6 bases at J, leaving 2 bases unmatched. Here the CDR3 reads CASSQTSGGDTQYF. The DNA of the CDR3 is TGTGCCAGCAGTCAGACTAGCGGGGGGGATACGCAGTATTTT.

This clonotype was seen a handful of times. The V call is TRBV6-1, the J call TRBJ2-7, with 9 bases fitting TRBD1. Trimming removed 3 bases from V and 5 bases from J; junction bases left unmatched: 11. The CDR3 contains 16 residues. Germline V CDR1 and CDR2: MNHNS, SASEGT. The CDR3 DNA is TGTGCCAGCAGTGAGGGACAGGGCAGGAGAGCGGACGAGCAGTACTTC. It codes for CASSEGQGRRADEQYF.

This clonotype has a count of ten or more. The CDR3 reads CASSQEAGAQETQYF. In DNA, the CDR3 is TGTGCCAGCAGCCAAGAGGCGGGGGCCCAAGAGACCCAGTACTTC. The chain is built from TRBV3-1 and TRBJ2-5, with TRBD2 as a possible D gene (7 bases). The CDR3 contains 15 residues. The germline gives CDR1 LGHDT, CDR2 YNNKEL (reference sequence). Trimming pared 0 bases from V and 1 base from J, leaving 9 bases between.

This clonotype has only one observation. The chain carries TRBV6-2 or TRBV6-3 and TRBJ1-4; maybe TRBD1 (5 bases). Germline CDR1 and CDR2: MNHEY and SVGEGT. The CDR3 consists of 17 residues. V lost 7 bases and J lost 0, with 18 bases in between. The CDR3 nucleotides read TGTGCCAGCAAGTCGGGACGCGGAAGAGCAACTAATGAAAAACTGTTTTTT. Translating it yields CASKSGRGRATNEKLFF.